Listed below are T cell receptor beta chains from one sample, sequenced in a study of blood T cell repertoires in COVID-19. Sequencing used immunoSEQ multiplex PCR; TCRdb keeps in-frame clones, though not all of them. The table records some 110,000 clones, 82% of them present only once. Input material: peripheral blood. Receptors were obtained from a man in his 70s with acute or convalescent COVID-19. Both conserved end residues are part of each CDR3. The order of the fields is CDR3 DNA, CDR3 protein, V gene, clone size, J gene, D gene. A D gene is named only where the DNA matches it firmly. Expanded clones get a size class; other rows say once, few or many, or leave the size out.

TGCGCCAGCAGTCCGACAGGGCGTGACACTGAAGCTTTCTTT	CASSPTGRDTEAFF	TRBV10-2	NA	TRBJ1-1	TRBD1
TGTGCCAGCAGTAACGGGGAGGCTAGTGGCTACACCTTC	CASSNGEASGYTF	TRBV12-3/TRBV12-4	NA	TRBJ1-2	NA
TGTGCCAGAAGCTTACCGGGACAGACTCACTCTGGGGCCAACGTCCTGACTTTC	CARSLPGQTHSGANVLTF	TRBV5-3	NA	TRBJ2-6	TRBD1
TGCGCCAGCAGCTTGACCAGCGGACTAGATACGCAGTATTTT	CASSLTSGLDTQYF	TRBV5-1	NA	TRBJ2-3	NA
TGTGCCAGCTCACCACCGAGACTCGGACTTGAGCAGTTCTTC	CASSPPRLGLEQFF	TRBV18	NA	TRBJ2-1	NA
TGTGCCAGCCGAGACAGTAACAATCAGCCCCAGCATTTT	CASRDSNNQPQHF	TRBV18	NA	TRBJ1-5	NA
TGTGCCAGCTCCCAGGGACAGTTCTACGAGCAGTACTTC	CASSQGQFYEQYF	TRBV18	NA	TRBJ2-7	TRBD1
TGTGCCATCAACGAAGGGGGTCCCAATTCACCCCTCCACTTT	CAINEGGPNSPLHF	TRBV10-3	NA	TRBJ1-6	NA
TGTGCCAGCAGCTTACGGACTAGCGGGCTTGGAGATACGCAGTATTTT	CASSLRTSGLGDTQYF	TRBV5-4	NA	TRBJ2-3	TRBD2
TGTGCCAGCAGTGAAAACAGGGGATTTAGGGGCTACACCTTC	CASSENRGFRGYTF	TRBV2	NA	TRBJ1-2	TRBD1
TGTGCCAGCAGTTTACGGAACACAGGGTCCTTAGGCTACACCTTC	CASSLRNTGSLGYTF	TRBV28	NA	TRBJ1-2	NA
TGTGCCAGCAGAGCGGACAGGTCCTTAGTGGGGAACACTGAAGCTTTCTTT	CASRADRSLVGNTEAFF	TRBV7-9	few	TRBJ1-1	TRBD1
TGTGCCAGCAGTTTGGGTCCGTGGGCAGGTCGGGGCTACACCTTC	CASSLGPWAGRGYTF	TRBV28	NA	TRBJ1-2	NA
TGTGCCAGCATCTCAACAGGGGACACTGAAGCTTTCTTT	CASISTGDTEAFF	TRBV12-3/TRBV12-4	NA	TRBJ1-1	TRBD1
TGTGCCAGCAGCTTCGGAGGTCAGCCCCAGCATTTT	CASSFGGQPQHF	TRBV27	NA	TRBJ1-5	NA
TGTGCCAGCAAACCAGAAGGACAGATAAACACCGGGGAGCTGTTTTTT	CASKPEGQINTGELFF	TRBV7-3	NA	TRBJ2-2	NA
TGCAGCTCCGGCCGGGGATCCTATGGCTACACCTTC	CSSGRGSYGYTF	TRBV29-1	NA	TRBJ1-2	NA
TGTGCCAGCACCGGAGGTGGTGTAAATTCACCCCTCCACTTT	CASTGGGVNSPLHF	TRBV6-6	once	TRBJ1-6	NA
TGTGCCAGCAGCATCGGGACTAGCGGGACCTACGAGCAGTACTTC	CASSIGTSGTYEQYF	TRBV9	few	TRBJ2-7	TRBD2
TGTGCCAGCAGCCAAGAGAGGGTAGCGGGGGGGTTCACAGATACGCAGTATTTT	CASSQERVAGGFTDTQYF	TRBV3-1/TRBV3-2	NA	TRBJ2-3	TRBD2
TGCGCCAGCAGCTTGGATGGCAGAACGAACACTGAAGCTTTCTTT	CASSLDGRTNTEAFF	TRBV5-1	NA	TRBJ1-1	NA
TGTGCCAGTAGGGTGACAGCAAGCTCCTACGAGCAGTACTTC	CASRVTASSYEQYF	TRBV19	NA	TRBJ2-7	NA
TGCGCCAGCAGCTTGGAGGGGGCAAGGAATGAAAAACTGTTTTTT	CASSLEGARNEKLFF	TRBV5-1	NA	TRBJ1-4	TRBD1
TGTGCCAGTAGTATAAGGGGGGGGCCTAACACTGAAGCTTTCTTT	CASSIRGGPNTEAFF	TRBV19	once	TRBJ1-1	NA
TGCGCCAGCAGCTTCGGGCAGTATGGGAGTAATGAAAAACTGTTTTTT	CASSFGQYGSNEKLFF	TRBV5-1	NA	TRBJ1-4	NA
TGTGCCAGCAGCCCCCGCTCCGGAGCAACTAATGAAAAACTGTTTTTT	CASSPRSGATNEKLFF	TRBV7-2	NA	TRBJ1-4	NA
TGTGCCAGCAGTTCCCCGACAGGGGGGGACACTGAAGCTTTCTTT	CASSSPTGGDTEAFF	TRBV28	NA	TRBJ1-1	TRBD1
TGTGCCAGCAGCCAAGAGTATAGGTCTAGCGGGAGCAATGAGCAGTTCTTC	CASSQEYRSSGSNEQFF	TRBV4-2	NA	TRBJ2-1	TRBD2
TGCGCCAGCTTTGAGGGGACAGTGAACACTGAAGCTTTCTTT	CASFEGTVNTEAFF	TRBV5-1	NA	TRBJ1-1	TRBD1
TGTGCCAGCAGCCAGGACAGGGAGAATGGCTACACCTTC	CASSQDRENGYTF	TRBV14	NA	TRBJ1-2	TRBD1
TGTGCCAGCAGTGAAGATGCAGGGGGCTATGGCTACACCTTC	CASSEDAGGYGYTF	TRBV6-1	once	TRBJ1-2	TRBD1
TGTGCCAGCAGGGGACAGGGGGTTGGTGAAGCTTTCTTT	CASRGQGVGEAFF	TRBV2	NA	TRBJ1-1	TRBD1
TGTGCCAGCAGTCCAGACACTGAAGCTTTCTTT	CASSPDTEAFF	TRBV6-5	NA	TRBJ1-1	NA
TGTGCCAGCAGCTCTAATGTAGCAGATACGCAGTATTTT	CASSSNVADTQYF	TRBV7-8	NA	TRBJ2-3	NA
TGTGCCAGCAATCCAGGGGTAGGTGAGCAGTTCTTC	CASNPGVGEQFF	TRBV12-3/TRBV12-4	NA	TRBJ2-1	NA
TGTGCCAGCAGCTTACAGGCCGGGGAGCTGTTTTTT	CASSLQAGELFF	TRBV5-4	NA	TRBJ2-2	NA
TGTGCCAGCCAGGGTTATAATTCACCCCTCCACTTT	CASQGYNSPLHF	TRBV9	NA	TRBJ1-6	NA
TGTGCCAGTAGTCAGGGGGTCTCCCGTCGGGACACTGAAGCTTTCTTT	CASSQGVSRRDTEAFF	TRBV19	few	TRBJ1-1	TRBD1
TGTGCCAGCAGCTCACACACCCTGACTAGCGGGGGGCGCCAAGAGACCCAGTACTTC	CASSSHTLTSGGRQETQYF	TRBV7-3	NA	TRBJ2-5	TRBD2
TGTGCCAGCAGCGTAGGGGGGGCAGATACGCAGTATTTT	CASSVGGADTQYF	TRBV11-1	NA	TRBJ2-3	NA
TGTGCCAGCAGCTTGGGTTGGGGAGGCACAGATACGCAGTATTTT	CASSLGWGGTDTQYF	TRBV5-8	NA	TRBJ2-3	NA
TGCGCCAGCAGCTTGGTGAGGGGGTGGGATAATGAGCAGTTCTTC	CASSLVRGWDNEQFF	TRBV5-1	NA	TRBJ2-1	NA
TGTGCCAGCAGTCGGACTGGTTACGAGCAGTACTTC	CASSRTGYEQYF	TRBV12-3/TRBV12-4	NA	TRBJ2-7	NA
TGTGCCAGCAGTAAAAGGGACAGCGGGAGATCACCCCTCCACTTT	CASSKRDSGRSPLHF	TRBV2	NA	TRBJ1-6	TRBD1
TGTGCCAGCAGCCGGGCACAGGGCGACACTGAAGCTTTCTTT	CASSRAQGDTEAFF	TRBV4-2	NA	TRBJ1-1	NA
TGTGCCACCAGCAGAGATCTTGGCACAGAAAAACTGTTTTTT	CATSRDLGTEKLFF	TRBV15	NA	TRBJ1-4	NA
TGTGCCAGCAGCCGACAGGGCAACGGCTACACCTTC	CASSRQGNGYTF	TRBV9	few	TRBJ1-2	TRBD1
TGCGCCAGCAGCTTGGAGGGAGGGTATGAAAAACTGTTTTTT	CASSLEGGYEKLFF	TRBV5-1	once	TRBJ1-4	NA